A selection of T cell receptor beta chains follows, all from one sample in a study of cytomegalovirus exposure and HLA in healthy donors. The data were produced by immunoSEQ multiplex PCR, yet TCRdb's version contains in-frame clones alone and is incomplete. The top ten clones hold 1% to 1.5% of a sample with about 92,000 clones, about 85% of them seen once. Material: PBMCs. These receptors came from a girl aged 2-10 years in good health and CMV-seropositive. CDR3s include the opening cysteine and the closing phenylalanine or tryptophan. A D gene is named only where the DNA matches it firmly. A row's size may be missing; if present it is once, few, many or a size class.

J: TRBJ2-7; length: 15; size: NA; V: TRBV21-1; D: NA; CDR3: CASSKEPGNSYEQYF; DNA: TGTGCCAGCAGCAAAGAGCCAGGTAACTCCTACGAGCAGTACTTC
J: TRBJ2-7; length: 18; size: NA; V: TRBV4-1; D: TRBD1; CDR3: CASSHGTGVLGFSYEQYF; DNA: TGCGCCAGCAGCCATGGGACAGGGGTATTGGGATTTTCCTACGAGCAGTACTTC
J: TRBJ1-5; length: 15; size: NA; V: TRBV9; D: NA; CDR3: CASSVGQHSNQPQHF; DNA: TGTGCCAGCAGCGTAGGACAGCATAGCAATCAGCCCCAGCATTTT
J: TRBJ1-2; length: 16; size: once; V: TRBV30; D: NA; CDR3: CAWSLARDTHNYGYTF; DNA: TGTGCCTGGAGTCTAGCCCGGGACACCCATAACTATGGCTACACCTTC
J: TRBJ2-7; length: 17; size: NA; V: TRBV15; D: TRBD2; CDR3: CATSRGGLAGGSYEQYF; DNA: TGTGCCACCAGCAGGGGGGGACTAGCGGGAGGGTCCTACGAGCAGTACTTC
J: TRBJ2-3; length: 21; size: NA; V: TRBV27; D: TRBD2; CDR3: CASSFLFGTSGRGWGTDTQYF; DNA: TGTGCCAGCAGTTTCCTTTTCGGGACTAGCGGAAGAGGGTGGGGTACAGATACGCAGTATTTT
J: TRBJ2-6; length: 18; size: NA; V: TRBV10-3; D: TRBD1; CDR3: CAISVTGALTSGANVLTF; DNA: TGTGCCATCAGTGTTACAGGGGCTCTGACCTCTGGGGCCAACGTCCTGACTTTC
J: TRBJ2-7; length: 18; size: NA; V: TRBV5-1; D: TRBD2; CDR3: CASSFRTSGRTSSYEQYF; DNA: TGCGCCAGCAGCTTTCGGACTAGCGGGAGGACGAGCTCCTACGAGCAGTACTTC
J: TRBJ1-1; length: 13; size: NA; V: TRBV28; D: NA; CDR3: CASSLRGWTEAFF; DNA: TGTGCCAGCAGTTTACGGGGATGGACTGAAGCTTTCTTT
J: TRBJ2-7; length: 14; size: NA; V: TRBV27; D: TRBD2; CDR3: CASSLSSGRPEQYF; DNA: TGTGCCAGCAGTTTATCCAGCGGGAGGCCTGAGCAGTACTTC
J: TRBJ1-1; length: 11; size: NA; V: TRBV29-1; D: NA; CDR3: CSVGVNTEAFF; DNA: TGCAGCGTTGGAGTGAACACTGAAGCTTTCTTT
J: TRBJ1-2; length: 13; size: NA; V: TRBV18; D: TRBD1; CDR3: CASSRTGDIGYTF; DNA: TGTGCCAGCTCAAGGACAGGGGATATCGGCTACACCTTC
J: TRBJ1-2; length: 15; size: NA; V: TRBV27; D: NA; CDR3: CASSYNDSPNYGYTF; DNA: TGTGCCAGCAGTTATAATGACAGCCCTAACTATGGCTACACCTTC
J: TRBJ2-1; length: 12; size: NA; V: TRBV10-3; D: NA; CDR3: CAISESANEQFF; DNA: TGTGCCATCAGTGAGTCGGCTAATGAGCAGTTCTTC
J: TRBJ1-1; length: 14; size: NA; V: TRBV5-1; D: NA; CDR3: CASSPSTAGTEAFF; DNA: TGCGCCAGCAGCCCTTCGACAGCGGGCACTGAAGCTTTCTTT
J: TRBJ2-1; length: 16; size: NA; V: TRBV6-1; D: TRBD2; CDR3: CASSEMTSGRVNEQFF; DNA: TGTGCCAGCAGTGAAATGACTAGCGGGAGGGTAAATGAGCAGTTCTTC
J: TRBJ1-2; length: 14; size: NA; V: TRBV10-3; D: TRBD1; CDR3: CAISEGTGVGGYTF; DNA: TGTGCCATCAGTGAGGGGACAGGGGTAGGCGGCTACACCTTC
J: TRBJ1-4; length: 10; size: NA; V: TRBV6-1; D: NA; CDR3: CASSLEKLFF; DNA: TGTGCCAGCAGCCTCGAGAAACTGTTTTTT
J: TRBJ1-2; length: 16; size: NA; V: TRBV27; D: NA; CDR3: CASSSRRGASNYGYTF; DNA: TGTGCCAGCAGTAGTAGGAGGGGCGCCTCTAACTATGGCTACACCTTC
J: TRBJ2-5; length: 14; size: NA; V: TRBV10-3; D: TRBD2; CDR3: CAISRGGPEETQYF; DNA: TGTGCCATCAGTAGGGGAGGGCCTGAAGAGACCCAGTACTTC
J: TRBJ1-1; length: 13; size: NA; V: TRBV7-8; D: NA; CDR3: CASSLPGQTEAFF; DNA: TGTGCCAGCAGTCTCCCAGGGCAGACTGAAGCTTTCTTT
J: TRBJ1-5; length: 16; size: NA; V: TRBV7-2; D: NA; CDR3: CASSRGIPGAGMPQHF; DNA: TGTGCCAGCAGCCGAGGTATCCCGGGAGCCGGTATGCCCCAGCATTTT
J: TRBJ2-3; length: 16; size: NA; V: TRBV19; D: TRBD1; CDR3: CASSVFLTGGEDTQYF; DNA: TGTGCCAGTAGTGTGTTCCTTACAGGGGGCGAAGATACGCAGTATTTT
J: TRBJ2-5; length: 14; size: NA; V: TRBV10-3; D: TRBD1; CDR3: CAISGGDRGETQYF; DNA: TGTGCCATCAGTGGAGGGGACAGGGGGGAGACCCAGTACTTC
J: TRBJ1-1; length: 15; size: NA; V: TRBV7-8; D: NA; CDR3: CASSSAGTRNTEAFF; DNA: TGTGCCAGCAGCTCCGCCGGGACAAGGAACACTGAAGCTTTCTTT
J: TRBJ1-1; length: 13; size: NA; V: TRBV27; D: NA; CDR3: CASSRQMNTEAFF; DNA: TGTGCCAGCAGTCGACAGATGAACACTGAAGCTTTCTTT
J: TRBJ2-3; length: 19; size: NA; V: TRBV28; D: TRBD2; CDR3: CASSARLGLAGGGADTQYF; DNA: TGTGCCAGCAGTGCCCGCCTCGGACTAGCGGGAGGGGGGGCCGATACGCAGTATTTT
J: TRBJ1-4; length: 15; size: NA; V: TRBV6-4; D: NA; CDR3: CASSARAPTNEKLFF; DNA: TGTGCCAGCAGCGCCAGGGCTCCAACTAATGAAAAACTGTTTTTT
J: TRBJ1-1; length: 13; size: NA; V: TRBV28; D: NA; CDR3: CASSPTGNTEAFF; DNA: TGTGCCAGCAGTCCGACAGGGAACACTGAAGCTTTCTTT
J: TRBJ2-5; length: 15; size: NA; V: TRBV30; D: TRBD2; CDR3: CAWNSLAGGGRDQYF; DNA: TGTGCCTGGAACAGCCTAGCGGGAGGGGGAAGGGACCAGTACTTC
J: TRBJ2-5; length: 16; size: NA; V: TRBV11-2; D: TRBD1; CDR3: CASSPYRAGGQETQYF; DNA: TGTGCCAGCAGCCCGTACAGGGCAGGGGGCCAAGAGACCCAGTACTTC
J: TRBJ1-1; length: 15; size: NA; V: TRBV6-5; D: TRBD1; CDR3: CASSSLGQARTEAFF; DNA: TGTGCCAGCAGTTCCCTTGGACAGGCTAGAACTGAAGCTTTCTTT